Below are 31 T cell receptor beta chains sequenced from a single sample in a study of T cell responses to AZD1222 COVID-19 vaccine. TCRdb's table, derived via immunoSEQ multiplex PCR, lists solely in-frame clones and lacks some. The sample records 150,000 to 200,000 clones, roughly nine tenths being singletons. The material was peripheral blood, obtained 28 days after the second AZD1222 dose. The receptors were sampled from an adult who received the AZD1222 COVID-19 vaccine.

This sequence joins TRBV5-5 and TRBJ2-2, with 12 bases identical to TRBD1. The CDR3 has 16 residues. Germline V gene lookup returns CDR1 SGHKS and CDR2 YYEKEE (reference sequence). V trimming: 0 bases; J trimming: 6 bases; junction bases outside the gene matches: 3. The CDR3 region is CASSLGRDRGPGELFF. For the CDR3, the DNA is TGTGCCAGCAGCTTGGGCCGGGACAGGGGGCCCGGGGAGCTGTTTTTT.

The chain employs TRBV3-1 (or the pseudogene TRBV3-2) and TRBJ1-1; D remains unclear. The V end was cut by 2 bases, the J end by 4 bases, with 8 bases between. The CDR3 runs to 13 residues. The germline CDR1 and CDR2 sequences are LGHDT and YNNKEL (reference sequence). The CDR3 sequence is CASSQYRGTEAFF. CDR3 sequence (DNA): TGTGCCAGCAGCCAATATAGAGGCACTGAAGCTTTCTTT.

V is TRBV30 and J is TRBJ1-1; 9 bases line up with TRBD1. CDR1 is GTSNPN, CDR2 SVGIG, per germline (reference sequence). This CDR3 is 11 amino acids long. Unmatched junction bases numbered 4, after V lost 4 bases and J lost 10 bases. CDR3 amino acids: CAWNTGGRAFF. The CDR3 DNA is TGTGCCTGGAATACAGGGGGCCGAGCTTTCTTT.

V usage is TRBV7-2 and J usage is TRBJ2-2, with D perhaps being TRBD1 or TRBD2 (5 bases each). The germline V and J ends were trimmed by 5 bases and 6 bases, with 19 bases remaining between them. CDR1 SGHTA and CDR2 FQGNSA come from the germline V gene. This CDR3 comprises 16 residues. The CDR3 nucleotides read TGTGCCAGCAGCCAACAAGGGACGCCCATCGCCGGGGAGCTGTTTTTT. Encoded protein: CASSQQGTPIAGELFF.

This sequence joins TRBV7-4 and TRBJ1-4; tentative D call: TRBD1 (5 bases). Germline V gives CDR1 SGHVT, CDR2 SQSDAQ. The CDR3 is made up of 14 amino acids. The ends were cut back, 3 bases at V and 8 bases at J, with 13 bases in the middle. For the CDR3, the DNA is TGTGCCAGCAGCTTGGGCAGGGCGGCGGAAAAACTGTTTTTT. The encoded protein is CASSLGRAAEKLFF.

A word on this clone: A junction boundary mismatches the germline segment, possibly from a read error. The V gene is TRBV7-7, the J gene TRBJ2-1; 7 positions agree with TRBD1. The CDR3 is made up of 15 amino acids. The germline V gene has CDR1 SSHAT and CDR2 FNYEAQ (reference sequence). CDR3 nucleotide sequence: TGTGCTAGCAGCTTCCGGGACAGTGCCTACAATGAGCAGTTCTTC. It codes for CASSFRDSAYNEQFF.

In this sample, this clone turned up a few times. The chain links TRBV10-3 to TRBJ2-7; D tentatively reads TRBD1 or TRBD2 (5 bases each). Trimming cost V 2 bases and J 5 bases, with 16 bases left between them. The CDR3 is 15 residues long. Germline-derived CDR1 and CDR2 are ENHRY and SYGVKD. The CDR3 is CAISEPGRGPDEQYF. The CDR3 region has the DNA TGTGCCATCAGTGAGCCCGGACGGGGCCCCGACGAGCAGTACTTC.

V gene TRBV29-1 combines with J gene TRBJ2-7; D possibly matches TRBD1 or TRBD2 (5 bases each). V lost 4 bases, J lost 1 base, and 11 bases lay in between. This CDR3 has 13 residues. Germline-derived CDR1 and CDR2 are SQVTM and ANQGSEA. The DNA for the CDR3 is TGCAGCGTTGCTCGGGACGGATCCTACGAGCAGTACTTC. Its protein is CSVARDGSYEQYF.

The genes are TRBV4-1 and TRBJ1-1; 7 bases fit TRBD1. Germline CDR1 reads MGHRA; CDR2 reads YSYEKL. J was trimmed by 4 bases and V by 3 bases; bases with no gene match: 8. The CDR3 loop spans 15 amino acids. CDR3 loop: CASSHGRTGGTEAFF. For the CDR3, the DNA is TGCGCCAGCAGCCATGGCCGGACAGGCGGCACTGAAGCTTTCTTT.

The chain is built from TRBV19 and TRBJ1-1; 9 bases map to TRBD1. The trim removed 4 bases at V and 0 bases at J, leaving 3 bases unmatched. This CDR3 is built from 15 residues. CDR1 is LNHDA and CDR2 is SQIVND in the germline V gene (reference sequence). CDR3 nucleotide sequence: TGTGCCAGTAGTACACAGGGGGCCGTGAACACTGAAGCTTTCTTT. Translated, it gives CASSTQGAVNTEAFF.

CDR3 coding DNA: TGTGCCAGCAGTCTTAACGGGGCTGGTCAGCCCCAGCATTTT. Protein product: CASSLNGAGQPQHF. The chain recombines TRBV6-5 with TRBJ1-5; a weak D match, TRBD1 (5 bases). The CDR3 totals 14 residues. V was trimmed by 5 bases and J by 6 bases, leaving 14 bases between them. Per germline, CDR1 MNHEY and CDR2 SVGAGI.

The J gene is TRBJ1-2, the V gene TRBV3-1 (or the pseudogene TRBV3-2); 7 bases fit TRBD1. V gave up 4 bases and J gave up 5 bases; unmatched junction bases: 7. This CDR3 region has 14 residues. Germline CDR1 LGHDT, CDR2 YNNKEL (reference sequence). CDR3 in amino acids: CASSPQGRGYGYTF. The CDR3 DNA reads as TGTGCCAGCAGCCCACAGGGGCGCGGGTATGGCTACACCTTC.

This sequence joins TRBV2 and TRBJ1-5; possible D gene TRBD1, 6 bases. V was clipped by 1 base and J by 7 bases, with 11 bases between them. The CDR3 totals 14 residues. The V gene's germline CDR1 is SNHLY and CDR2 FYNNEI. CDR3 loop: CASSEGRGRQPQHF. CDR3 bases: TGTGCCAGCAGTGAAGGTCGGGGGCGGCAGCCCCAGCATTTT.

In nucleotides, the CDR3 is TGTGCCAGCAGTGAACGGAGTCAAGAGACCCAGTACTTC. Its protein product is CASSERSQETQYF. This rearrangement joins TRBV2 to TRBJ2-5; D ambiguous. Trimming pared 2 bases from V and 2 bases from J, leaving 6 bases between. The germline CDR1 and CDR2 sequences are SNHLY and FYNNEI. CDR3 length: 13 amino acids.

This clone has just one count. The gene calls are TRBV30 and TRBJ1-1; D gene ambiguous. This CDR3 contains 13 residues. Germline CDR1 GTSNPN, CDR2 SVGIG (reference sequence). V lost 4 bases and J lost 1, with 10 bases in between. CDR3 loop: CAWKRVSNTEAFF. As DNA, the CDR3 is TGTGCCTGGAAAAGGGTTTCGAACACTGAAGCTTTCTTT.

The DNA of the CDR3 is TGTGCCAGCAGTTCGGGACAGGGCTCCACTGAAGCTTTCTTT. Translating gives CASSSGQGSTEAFF. The rearrangement joins TRBV6-5 to TRBJ1-1, with TRBD1 matching 9 bases. The ends lost 4 bases at V and 4 bases at J; junction bases unmatched: 4. CDR1 and CDR2 (germline): MNHEY, SVGAGI. CDR3 length equals 14 residues.

The chain employs TRBV7-9 and TRBJ2-3; 8 nucleotides align to TRBD2. The CDR3 is made up of 15 amino acids. Germline V gives CDR1 SEHNR, CDR2 FQNEAQ (reference sequence). The V gene end was trimmed by 1 base and the J gene end by 6 bases; junction bases not matched to a gene: 6. CDR3 loop: CASSLGTSPGDTQYF. The CDR3, as DNA: TGTGCCAGCAGCTTAGGGACTAGCCCAGGGGATACGCAGTATTTT.

The chain couples TRBV18 to TRBJ2-3; 8 bases fit TRBD2. The germline V gene encodes CDR1 KGHSH and CDR2 LQKENI. The CDR3 sequence is 17 residues long. Trimming cost V 2 bases and J 2 bases; bases outside gene matches: 9. CDR3 nucleotide sequence: TGTGCCAGCTCACCAGGACTGGCGGGAGGTTACACAGATACGCAGTATTTT. Its translation: CASSPGLAGGYTDTQYF. Together with reference TRBV18 and TRBJ2-3, the CDR3 gives the full variable domain: NAGVMQNPRHLVRRRGQEARLRCSPMKGHSHVYWYRQLPEEGLKFMVYLQKENIIDESGMPKERFSAEFPKEGPSILRIQQVVRGDSAAYFCASSPGLAGGYTDTQYFGPGTRLTVL.

This chain links TRBV27 with TRBJ1-5, with 10 bases lining up with TRBD1. Per the germline V gene, CDR1 is MNHEY and CDR2 is SMNVEV (reference sequence). The CDR3 has 14 amino acids. V dropped 4 bases and J dropped 11; count of bases not matched to a gene: 8. CDR3 DNA sequence: TGTGCCAGCAGTTACGGACAGGGGGTTCAAGCCCAGCATTTT. This encodes CASSYGQGVQAQHF.

The chain has TRBV30 and TRBJ2-3; D is unclear. CDR1 GTSNPN and CDR2 SVGIG come from the germline V gene (reference sequence). The CDR3 loop spans 12 amino acids. Trimming shortened V by 4 bases and J by 4 bases, and 9 bases separated the two germline ends. The CDR3 region is CAWMVRADTQYF. DNA for the CDR3: TGTGCCTGGATGGTTAGGGCAGATACGCAGTATTTT.

J is TRBJ2-3 and V is TRBV5-6; a weak D match, TRBD2 (5 bases). CDR1 SGHDT and CDR2 YYEEEE come from the germline V gene. V lost 6 bases and J lost 6, with 20 bases in between. The length of the CDR3 is 15 residues. This CDR3 is CASTSGGLSPDTQYF. The CDR3 bases are TGTGCCAGCACCTCAGGCGGACTTTCACCGGATACGCAGTATTTT.

The rearrangement joins TRBV9 to TRBJ2-7, with TRBD2 as a possible D gene (6 bases). The V and J ends lost 0 bases and 5 bases respectively, with 12 bases between them. Germline CDR1 reads SGDLS; CDR2 reads YYNGEE. CDR3 size: 14 residues. CDR3 sequence: CASSVEETRDEQYF. CDR3 DNA: TGTGCCAGCAGCGTAGAGGAGACTAGGGACGAGCAGTACTTC.

This clone was detected only once. The chain has TRBV5-4 and TRBJ2-3, with 8 bases that match TRBD2. The V segment lost 2 bases and the J segment 3 bases; nucleotides outside the gene matches: 11. The CDR3 extends over 17 amino acids. Germline CDR1 reads SGHNT; CDR2 reads YYREEE (reference sequence). The DNA for the CDR3 is TGTGCCAGCAGCTTACGGGGAAGCGGGGGCCTAACAGATACGCAGTATTTT. It translates to CASSLRGSGGLTDTQYF.

V gene TRBV15 combines with J gene TRBJ2-7; D is unclear. Germline loops: CDR1 LNHNV, CDR2 YYDKDF (reference sequence). CDR3 length equals 13 residues. Trimming shortened V by 0 bases and J by 4 bases, and 7 bases separated the two germline ends. CDR3 amino acids: CATSRDGGYEQYF. In nucleotides, the CDR3 is TGTGCCACCAGCAGAGATGGTGGTTACGAGCAGTACTTC.

The DNA for the CDR3 is TGCGCCAGCAGCACCGGCCTCGACCCAGATACGCAGTATTTT. Encoded protein: CASSTGLDPDTQYF. The chain couples TRBV5-1 to TRBJ2-3; D not resolved. Germline CDR1 is SGHRS and CDR2 is YFSETQ. V was clipped by 4 bases and J by 4 bases, with 13 bases between them. This CDR3 is built from 14 residues.

This clone turned up a few times. At one of its ends the junction is not consistent with the germline gene, which may arise from a read error. The chain couples TRBV27 to TRBJ1-2; D gene unclear. CDR1 and CDR2 from the germline V gene are MNHEY and SMNVEV (reference sequence). CDR3 size: 10 residues. The CDR3 reads CLNPDYGYTF. CDR3 sequence (DNA): TGCTTAAATCCGGACTATGGCTACACCTTC.

This rearrangement joins TRBV19 to TRBJ1-2, with D perhaps TRBD1 (5 bases). The CDR3 is 15 amino acids. V lost 3 bases to trimming and J lost 4 bases, with 15 bases between them. CDR1 is LNHDA and CDR2 is SQIVND in the germline V gene (reference sequence). The CDR3 DNA is TGTGCCAGTAGTATGCCTTCGGGACTGCCCTATGGCTACACCTTC. Encoded protein: CASSMPSGLPYGYTF.

Only one count was recorded for this clone. The chain is built from TRBV11-3 and TRBJ2-5, with D maybe TRBD1 (6 bases). V lost 2 bases and J lost 5, with 6 bases in between. Germline CDR1 SGHNT, CDR2 YENEEA. The CDR3 is 12 residues long. CDR3 DNA sequence: TGTGCCAGCAGCTTAAGGGGGGAGACCCAGTACTTC. It yields the protein CASSLRGETQYF.

The CDR3 protein is CASSRQGANQPQHF. In nucleotides, the CDR3 is TGTGCCAGCAGCCGGCAGGGGGCGAACCAGCCCCAGCATTTT. This chain uses TRBV2 with TRBJ1-5; the match to TRBD1 covers 8 bases. CDR1 and CDR2 (germline): SNHLY, FYNNEI. There are 14 residues in the CDR3. V lost 6 bases and J lost 7; bases outside the gene matches: 8.

The V call is TRBV6-5, the J call TRBJ1-1, with D unclear. The V and J ends lost 5 bases and 4 bases respectively, with 11 bases between them. Germline V gene sequence: CDR1 MNHEY, CDR2 SVGAGI. The length of the CDR3 is 13 residues. The CDR3 nucleotides read TGTGCCAGCAGTCGGCCTTGGGGCACTGAAGCTTTCTTT. Residues: CASSRPWGTEAFF.

The chain employs TRBV10-3 and TRBJ2-7; TRBD2 might be the D (5 bases). The CDR3 has 13 amino acids. V lost 4 bases, J lost 2 bases, and 9 bases lay in between. Germline lookup yields CDR1 ENHRY and CDR2 SYGVKD. CDR3 DNA sequence: TGTGCCATCAGTGTCGGGGAACCCTACGAGCAGTACTTC. This sequence encodes CAISVGEPYEQYF.